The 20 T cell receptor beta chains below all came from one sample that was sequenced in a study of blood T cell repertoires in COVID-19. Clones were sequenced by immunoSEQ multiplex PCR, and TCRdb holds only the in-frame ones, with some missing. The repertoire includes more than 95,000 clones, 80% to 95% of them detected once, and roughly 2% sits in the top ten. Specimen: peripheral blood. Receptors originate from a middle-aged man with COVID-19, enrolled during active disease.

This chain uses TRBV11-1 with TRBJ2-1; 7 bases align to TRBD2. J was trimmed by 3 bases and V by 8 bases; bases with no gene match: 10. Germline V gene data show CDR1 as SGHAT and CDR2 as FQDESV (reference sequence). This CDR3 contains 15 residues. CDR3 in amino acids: CASRAPTSFYNEQFF. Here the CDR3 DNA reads TGTGCCAGCCGAGCCCCGACTAGCTTCTACAATGAGCAGTTCTTC. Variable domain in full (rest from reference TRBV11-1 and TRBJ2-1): EAEVAQSPRYKITEKSQAVAFWCDPISGHATLYWYRQILGQGPELLVQFQDESVVDDSQLPKDRFSAERLKGVDSTLKIQPAELGDSAMYLCASRAPTSFYNEQFFGPGTRLTVL.

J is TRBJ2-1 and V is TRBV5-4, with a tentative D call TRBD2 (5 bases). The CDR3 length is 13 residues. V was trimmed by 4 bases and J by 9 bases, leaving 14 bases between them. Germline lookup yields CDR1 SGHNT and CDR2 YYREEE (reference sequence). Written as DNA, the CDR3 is TGTGCCAGCAGCGGCGGACTGCGGGTTGAGCAGTTCTTC. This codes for CASSGGLRVEQFF.

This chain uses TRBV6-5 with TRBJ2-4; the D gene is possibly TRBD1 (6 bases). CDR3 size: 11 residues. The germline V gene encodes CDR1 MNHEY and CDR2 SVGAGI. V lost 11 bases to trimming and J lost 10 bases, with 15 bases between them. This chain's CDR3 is CAARTELIQYF. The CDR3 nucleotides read TGTGCCGCAAGGACAGAACTTATTCAGTACTTC.

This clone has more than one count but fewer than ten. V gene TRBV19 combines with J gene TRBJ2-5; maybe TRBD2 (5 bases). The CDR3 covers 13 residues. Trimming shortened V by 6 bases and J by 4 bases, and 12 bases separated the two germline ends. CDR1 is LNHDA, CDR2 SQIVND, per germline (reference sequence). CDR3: CASSSGGGETQYF. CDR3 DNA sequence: TGTGCCAGTAGCAGCGGAGGTGGAGAGACCCAGTACTTC.

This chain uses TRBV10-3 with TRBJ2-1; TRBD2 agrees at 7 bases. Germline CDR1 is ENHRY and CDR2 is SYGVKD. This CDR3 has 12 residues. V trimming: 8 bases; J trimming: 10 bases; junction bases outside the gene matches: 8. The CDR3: CAIGEAGDEQFF. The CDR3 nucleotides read TGTGCCATCGGGGAGGCGGGAGACGAGCAGTTCTTC.

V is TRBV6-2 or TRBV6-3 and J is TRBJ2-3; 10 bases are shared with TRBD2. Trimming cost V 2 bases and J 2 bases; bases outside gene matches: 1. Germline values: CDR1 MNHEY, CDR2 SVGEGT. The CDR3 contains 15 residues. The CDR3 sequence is CASSYTSGITDTQYF. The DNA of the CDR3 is TGTGCCAGCAGTTACACTAGCGGGATCACAGATACGCAGTATTTT.

The CDR3 is CASSSRDRLAGGPGELFF. As DNA, the CDR3 is TGTGCCAGCAGCTCCCGGGACCGACTAGCGGGAGGGCCCGGGGAGCTGTTTTTT. The chain has TRBV5-4 and TRBJ2-2, with 14 bases that match TRBD2. CDR1 is SGHNT and CDR2 is YYREEE in the germline V gene (reference sequence). This CDR3 has 18 residues. V gave up 3 bases and J gave up 6 bases; unmatched junction bases: 10.

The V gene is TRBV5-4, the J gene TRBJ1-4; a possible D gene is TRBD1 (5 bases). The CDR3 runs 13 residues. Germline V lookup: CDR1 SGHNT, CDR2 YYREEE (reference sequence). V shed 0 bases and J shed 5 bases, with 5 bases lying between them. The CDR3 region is CASSLAGNEKLFF. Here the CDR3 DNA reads TGTGCCAGCAGCTTGGCAGGGAATGAAAAACTGTTTTTT.

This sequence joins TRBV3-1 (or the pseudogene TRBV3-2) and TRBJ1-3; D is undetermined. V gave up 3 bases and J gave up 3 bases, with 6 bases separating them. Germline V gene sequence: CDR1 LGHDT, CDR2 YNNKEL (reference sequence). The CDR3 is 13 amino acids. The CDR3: CASSHRGGNTIYF. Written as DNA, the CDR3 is TGTGCCAGCAGCCACCGAGGTGGAAACACCATATATTTT.

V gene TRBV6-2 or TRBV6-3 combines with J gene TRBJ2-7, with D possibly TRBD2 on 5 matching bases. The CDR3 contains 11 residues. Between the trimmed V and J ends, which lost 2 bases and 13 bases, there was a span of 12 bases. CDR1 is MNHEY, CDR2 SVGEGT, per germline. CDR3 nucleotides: TGTGCCAGCAGTTACCAAGGACTTTCCTACTTC. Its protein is CASSYQGLSYF.

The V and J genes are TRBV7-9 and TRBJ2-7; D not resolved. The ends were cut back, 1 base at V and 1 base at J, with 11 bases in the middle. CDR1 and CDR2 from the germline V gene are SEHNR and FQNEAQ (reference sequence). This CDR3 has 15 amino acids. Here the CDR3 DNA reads TGTGCCAGCAGCTTAGTAGTGGGCCAGTCCTACGAGCAGTACTTC. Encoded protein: CASSLVVGQSYEQYF.

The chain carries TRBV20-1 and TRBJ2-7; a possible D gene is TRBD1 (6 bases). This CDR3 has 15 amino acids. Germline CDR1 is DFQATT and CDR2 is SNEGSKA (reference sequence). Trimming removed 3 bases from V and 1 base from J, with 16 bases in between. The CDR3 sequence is CSASISAGASYEQYF. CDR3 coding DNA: TGCAGTGCTAGTATATCGGCAGGGGCATCCTACGAGCAGTACTTC.

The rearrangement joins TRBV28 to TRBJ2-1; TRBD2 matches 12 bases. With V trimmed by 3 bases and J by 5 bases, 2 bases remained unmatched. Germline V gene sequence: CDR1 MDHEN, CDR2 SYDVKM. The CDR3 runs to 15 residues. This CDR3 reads CASSFLAGGHNEQFF. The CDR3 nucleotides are TGTGCCAGCAGTTTCCTAGCGGGAGGGCACAATGAGCAGTTCTTC.

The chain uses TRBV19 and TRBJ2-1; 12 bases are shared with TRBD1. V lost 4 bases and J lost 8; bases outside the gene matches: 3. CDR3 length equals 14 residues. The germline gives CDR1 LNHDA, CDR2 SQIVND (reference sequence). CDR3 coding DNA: TGTGCCAGTAGTAGGGGACAGGGGGCTGATGAGCAGTTCTTC. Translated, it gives CASSRGQGADEQFF.

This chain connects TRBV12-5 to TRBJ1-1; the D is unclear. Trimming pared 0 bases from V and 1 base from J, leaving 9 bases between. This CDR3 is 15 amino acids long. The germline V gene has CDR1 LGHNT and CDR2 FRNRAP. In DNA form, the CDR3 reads TGTGCTAGTGGTTTGGTAAACGGTCCGAACACTGAAGCTTTCTTT. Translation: CASGLVNGPNTEAFF. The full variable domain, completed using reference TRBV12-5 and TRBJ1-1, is DARVTQTPRHKVTEMGQEVTMRCQPILGHNTVFWYRQTMMQGLELLAYFRNRAPLDDSGMPKDRFSAEMPDATLATLKIQPSEPRDSAVYFCASGLVNGPNTEAFFGQGTRLTVV.

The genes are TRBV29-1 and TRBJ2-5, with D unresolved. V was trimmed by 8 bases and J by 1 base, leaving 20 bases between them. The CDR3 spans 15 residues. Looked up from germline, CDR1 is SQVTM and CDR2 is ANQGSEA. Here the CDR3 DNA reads TGCAGCTATTCTGGCGGCATACCCTTCCAAGAGACCCAGTACTTC. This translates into CSYSGGIPFQETQYF.

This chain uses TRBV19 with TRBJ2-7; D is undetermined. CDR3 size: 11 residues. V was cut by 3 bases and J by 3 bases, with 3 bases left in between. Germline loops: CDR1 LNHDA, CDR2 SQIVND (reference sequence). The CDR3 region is CASSIRYEQYF. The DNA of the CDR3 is TGTGCCAGTAGTATTCGCTACGAGCAGTACTTC.

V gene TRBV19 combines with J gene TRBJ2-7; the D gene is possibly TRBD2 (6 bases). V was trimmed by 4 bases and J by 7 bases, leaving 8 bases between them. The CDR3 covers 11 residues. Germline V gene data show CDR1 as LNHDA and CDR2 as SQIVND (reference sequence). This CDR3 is CASSTGSEQYF. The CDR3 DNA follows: TGTGCCAGTAGTACCGGGAGTGAGCAGTACTTC.

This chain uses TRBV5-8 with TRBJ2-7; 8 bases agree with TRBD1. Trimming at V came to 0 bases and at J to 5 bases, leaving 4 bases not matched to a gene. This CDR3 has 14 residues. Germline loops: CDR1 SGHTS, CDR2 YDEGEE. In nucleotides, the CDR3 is TGTGCCAGCAGCTTGGTTACAGGGGGTGACGAGCAGTACTTC. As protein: CASSLVTGGDEQYF.

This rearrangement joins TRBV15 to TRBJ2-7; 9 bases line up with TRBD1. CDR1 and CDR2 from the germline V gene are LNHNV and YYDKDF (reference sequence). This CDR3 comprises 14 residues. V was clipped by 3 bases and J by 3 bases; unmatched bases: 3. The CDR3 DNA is TGTGCCACCAGCAGCCAGACAGGGGGCTACGAGCAGTACTTC. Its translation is CATSSQTGGYEQYF.